A single sample gave rise to the 5 T cell receptor beta chains below, sequenced in a study of blood T cell repertoires in COVID-19 (dated by TCRdb to 2018 to 2021). The library came from the immunoSEQ multiplex PCR assay. This immuneACCESS table, as held by TCRdb, lists in-frame sequences with V and J called but not all clones. Of the missing ones, under half trace to an unresolved V gene in checked studies; the others have no known cause. The sample contains about 150,000 clones, over 65% of them found a single time. Under 5.5% of the sample comes from the top ten. Sequencing was done on a sample of peripheral blood. These receptors came from a human donor in a cohort sampled during active COVID-19.

This rearrangement joins TRBV2 to TRBJ2-7; 7 bases map to TRBD2. Germline CDR1 and CDR2: SNHLY and FYNNEI. The CDR3 loop spans 14 amino acids. V was pared by 4 bases and J by 2 bases, with 5 bases of the junction left unmatched. The CDR3 loop is CASSGGLAAYEQYF. CDR3 nucleotides: TGTGCCAGCAGTGGAGGGCTAGCGGCCTACGAGCAGTACTTC.

This clone has just one count. DNA of the CDR3: TGTGCCAGCAGTTTTGGGAGGGGGATCCAAGAGACCCAGTACTTC. Amino acids: CASSFGRGIQETQYF. The rearrangement links TRBV28 to TRBJ2-5, with D maybe TRBD2 (7 bases). The CDR3 runs to 15 residues. V was shortened by 3 bases and J by 1 base, with 12 bases between the two germline ends. CDR1 and CDR2 (germline): MDHEN, SYDVKM.

This chain uses TRBV2 with TRBJ1-1; possibly TRBD1 for D (5 bases). Germline lookup yields CDR1 SNHLY and CDR2 FYNNEI. This CDR3 is 16 amino acids long. Trimming left V 0 bases short and J 3 bases short, with 14 bases between. CDR3 DNA: TGTGCCAGCAGTGAAGCCCCGGGGGGGGACGACACTGAAGCTTTCTTT. It encodes CASSEAPGGDDTEAFF.

The sample holds one count of this clone. The chain combines TRBV2 with TRBJ1-1; possible D gene TRBD1, 6 bases. CDR3 length: 14 amino acids. Germline V gives CDR1 SNHLY, CDR2 FYNNEI. V was pared by 2 bases and J by 6 bases, with 13 bases between. In DNA form, the CDR3 reads TGTGCCAGCAGTGAACACAGGGATGAAGCTGAAGCTTTCTTT. It yields the protein CASSEHRDEAEAFF.

The gene calls are TRBV6-6 and TRBJ1-6; TRBD1 matches 7 bases. Germline CDR1 and CDR2: MNHNY and SVGAGI (reference sequence). This CDR3 spans 16 amino acids. V was pared by 7 bases and J by 7 bases, with 13 bases of the junction left unmatched. For the CDR3, the DNA is TGTGCCAGCATTAAACCGACAGGGCCTGGAAATTCACCCCTCCACTTT. This gives the protein CASIKPTGPGNSPLHF.